This T cell receptor beta chain originates from a study of T-cell memory formation after mild COVID-19. Study-wide context: TCR clusters mostly belonged to single donors. Study observations and caveats: Balance between CD4 and CD8 was seen in clones contracting day 15 to 85, and a CD4+ lean was seen in later expanders. There were some responding clones in pre-infection memory, which suggested that cross-reactive memory had joined. Largely, contracting CD4+ clones fell within CM and EM, and contracting CD8+ clones within EMRA.

Unmatched junction bases numbered 5, after V lost 5 bases and J lost 0 bases. Germline V lookup: CDR1 DFQATT, CDR2 SNEGSKA (reference sequence). This CDR3 has 14 residues. A remark on this clonotype: Antigen unknown.

TCRdb re-called the 5' RACE reads with MiXCR, one entry per CDR3 protein. This table holds 300,000 to 350,000 distinct CDR3 sequences, roughly 13% found once. V usage is TRBV20-1 and J usage is TRBJ1-1, with 8 positions matching TRBD1. The sample was PBMCs or a T cell subset sorted from them (not recorded which). The TCR originated in a young man who had mild COVID-19 (a few samples of this study predate the infection). Cell type and time point are not known. CDR3 DNA sequence: TGCAGTGCTCCGACAGGGGTAATGAACACTGAAGCTTTCTTT. It is translated as CSAPTGVMNTEAFF.